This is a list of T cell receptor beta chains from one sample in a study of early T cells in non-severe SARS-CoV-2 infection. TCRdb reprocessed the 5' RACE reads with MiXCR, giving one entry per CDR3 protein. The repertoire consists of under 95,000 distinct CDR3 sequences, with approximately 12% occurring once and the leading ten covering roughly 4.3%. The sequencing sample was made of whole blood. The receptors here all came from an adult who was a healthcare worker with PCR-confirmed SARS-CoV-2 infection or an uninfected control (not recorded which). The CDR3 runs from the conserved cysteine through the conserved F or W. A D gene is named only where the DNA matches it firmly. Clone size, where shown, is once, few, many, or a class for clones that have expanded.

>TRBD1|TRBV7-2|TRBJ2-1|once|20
TGTGCCAGCAGCCGATCGGACAGGGGGCTTTCTAAAAGCTCCTACAATGTGCAGTTCTTC
CASSRSDRGLSKSSYNVQFF
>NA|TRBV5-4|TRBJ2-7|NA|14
TGTGCCAGCAGCTTTACCTCGGGAGAGTACGAGCAGTACTTC
CASSFTSGEYEQYF
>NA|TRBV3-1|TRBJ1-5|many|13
TGTGCCAGCAGCCTGCAGGGAAATCAGCCCCAGCATTTT
CASSLQGNQPQHF
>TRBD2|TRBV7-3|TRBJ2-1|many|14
TGTGCCAGCAGCCCCGGGGCGGGAGGCCTGAGCCAGTTCTTC
CASSPGAGGLSQFF
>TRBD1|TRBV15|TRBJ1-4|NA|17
TGTGCCACCAGCAGAGGACGGACAGGGGGGACTAATGAAAAACTGTTTTTT
CATSRGRTGGTNEKLFF
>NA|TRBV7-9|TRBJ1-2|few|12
TGTGCCAGCCCTGGACAGTACTATGGCTACACCTTC
CASPGQYYGYTF
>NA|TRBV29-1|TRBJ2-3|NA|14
TGCAGCGGCTACAGGGCTCTGGAGAGAGATACGCAGTATTTT
CSGYRALERDTQYF
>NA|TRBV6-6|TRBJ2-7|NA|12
TGTGCCAGCAACCACGGGGTCTACGAGCAGTACTTC
CASNHGVYEQYF
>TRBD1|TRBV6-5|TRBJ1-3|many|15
TGTGCCAGCAGAACGGGGACAGGCTCTGGAAACACCATATATTTT
CASRTGTGSGNTIYF
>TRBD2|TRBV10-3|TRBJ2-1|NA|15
TGTGCCATCAGTGGGACTAGCGGGGGGACTTTGGAGCAGTTCTTC
CAISGTSGGTLEQFF
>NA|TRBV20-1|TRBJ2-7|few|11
TGCAGTGCTAGCGGCGGCTACGAGCAGTACTTC
CSASGGYEQYF
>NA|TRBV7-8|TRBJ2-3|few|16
TGTGCCAGCAGCTACCGGGACTTTGGTTTTACAGATACGCAGTATTTT
CASSYRDFGFTDTQYF
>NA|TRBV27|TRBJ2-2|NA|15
TGTGCCAGCTGTGGAGGGACTGCGAACACCGGGGAGCTGTTTTTT
CASCGGTANTGELFF
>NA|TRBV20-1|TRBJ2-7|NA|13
TGCAGTGCTGGGAGGACACCCGACTACGAGCAGTACTTC
CSAGRTPDYEQYF
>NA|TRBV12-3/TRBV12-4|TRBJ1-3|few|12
TGTGCCAGCAGGGTTACGGTAAACACCATATATTTT
CASRVTVNTIYF
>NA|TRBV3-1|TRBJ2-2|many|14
TGTGCCAGCAGCCAGGGCGTTAACACCGGGGAGCTGTTTTTT
CASSQGVNTGELFF
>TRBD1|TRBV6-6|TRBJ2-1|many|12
TGTGCCAGCGGAAACAGGGGCCGGGAGCAGTTCTTC
CASGNRGREQFF